This T cell receptor (beta chain) was recorded in a study of OX40 agonist ivuxolimab in advanced cancers. About the full investigation: Ivuxolimab was a fully human IgG2 agonistic monoclonal antibody targeting the costimulatory receptor OX40 (CD134). Intravenous ivuxolimab was administered to patients every 2 weeks at six dose levels: 0.01, 0.1, 0.3, 1.5, 3 and 10 mg/kg. Of the 50 or so patients in dose escalation, about 20 had hepatocellular carcinoma, some 15 had melanoma, 9 had renal cell carcinoma and 9 had head and neck cancer. In the dose-escalation cohort, 75% to 90% of patients were male, and the mean age was roughly 56 years with a range of about 20 to 79. Patients were allowed to have had prior anti-PD-1, anti-PD-L1 or anti-CTLA-4 therapy, and roughly two fifths of the dose-escalation patients had been treated with checkpoint inhibitors. Three dose-escalation patients achieved partial responses, one with hepatocellular carcinoma and two with cutaneous melanoma. The point of sequencing TCRbeta in the periphery was to test whether ivuxolimab changed TCR sequence diversity and drove clonal T-cell expansion. The paper describes the monotherapy dose-escalation part (N = 52 patients) of the phase I trial of ivuxolimab. Points the paper makes about the study in general: After ivuxolimab, expanded clones were on average more numerous among CD8+ T cells than among CD4+ T cells. Clonal expansion of both CD4+ and CD8+ blood T cells was observed from baseline to week 6 at doses 0.1 to 3.0 mg/kg. In the 0.1-3.0 mg/kg groups, partial responders had among the lowest normalized peripheral clonal expansion, particularly in CD8+ T cells. Low levels of normalized T-cell clonal expansion were also seen in some nonresponding patients. The antigen specificity of the clonally expanded peripheral T cells was not determined.

To note about this clone: Its antigen has not been determined. No base qualities exist here, and no much larger clone lies one base off it.

Genomic DNA was extracted from sorted cells for sequencing of the TCRbeta CDR3 region. The immunoSEQ Assay was used to sequence the TCRbeta CDR3 regions. TCRdb carries this immuneACCESS record with in-frame sequences only. Its versions omit some clonotypes, under half of them owing to an unresolved V gene in the studies checked, with the rest unexplained. Recorded for this sample are over 50,000 clones; nearly 95% of them occurred a single time. The leading ten clones occupy 13% of the sample. V sheds 5 bases and J sheds 5 bases, leaving 9 bases between their ends. There are 12 amino acids in the CDR3, from cysteine to phenylalanine inclusive. Only CDR3 DNA remains: 36 bases, in frame from the first base. Based on the germline V gene (reference sequence), the CDR1 and CDR2 sequences are MNHEY and SMNVEV. The trial excluded patients who had a history of autoimmune disease or were on systemic immunosuppression. Peripheral blood for TCR sequencing was drawn from every dose cohort at baseline, at cycle 4 day 1 and at cycle 7 day 1. Samples came from an open-label, multicenter, first-in-human phase I dose-escalation trial of ivuxolimab. The trial enrolled adults with locally advanced or metastatic head and neck squamous cell, hepatocellular, melanoma or renal cell carcinoma. Before TCR sequencing, CD4+ and CD8+ T cells were separately sorted from peripheral blood.

Sequencing was performed on CD4+ or CD8+ T cells sorted from blood, taken in a trial of the OX40 agonist ivuxolimab. This sequence uses TRBV27 and TRBJ2-5; no D segment can be confidently identified. The source of this sequence is an adult with an advanced solid tumor such as melanoma, head and neck, liver or kidney cancer. The base sequence is TGTGCCAGCAGTGTCCCAGGCGAGACCCAGTACTTC. Translated, this gives CASSVPGETQYF.